What follows are 27 T cell receptor beta chains derived from one specimen sequenced in a study of beta chain features in type 1 diabetes. What was sequenced were expressed TCRB transcripts, since all of the isolated RNA had been reverse transcribed. Repertoires were generated with immunoSEQ multiplex PCR, while TCRdb's copy carries only in-frame clones and drops some. This table has 600,000 to 700,000 clones, under 15% appearing once. Study-level results: Shortening that was moderate but significant affected the TCRB CDR3s of Type 1 diabetes patients in all four CD4+ subsets.

No cognate antigen is known for these TCRs. Material for sequencing was naive CD4+ T cells from blood. The receptors stem from a man between 25 and 39 years old with type 1 diabetes.

The V call is TRBV27, the J call TRBJ1-2; 7 bases match TRBD1. CDR3 length: 14 residues. CDR1 MNHEY and CDR2 SMNVEV come from the germline V gene (reference sequence). V dropped 3 bases and J dropped 5; count of bases not matched to a gene: 6. The CDR3 is CASSFSGQVYGYTF. The CDR3 DNA is TGTGCCAGCAGTTTCTCAGGACAGGTGTATGGCTACACCTTC.

The CDR3 nucleotides read TGTGCCATCAGTGAGGGTCAAGTGCAATCACCCCTCCACTTT. Translating gives CAISEGQVQSPLHF. This sequence joins TRBV10-3 and TRBJ1-6; D gene uncertain. Germline V gene sequence: CDR1 ENHRY, CDR2 SYGVKD. This CDR3 region has 14 residues. Between the trimmed V and J ends, which lost 2 bases and 10 bases, there was a span of 12 bases.

There are a few counts of this clone. The chain links TRBV7-2 to TRBJ1-1; the D is unclear. This CDR3 is built from 12 residues. V was pared by 5 bases and J by 6 bases, with 10 bases between. In germline, CDR1 is SGHTA, CDR2 FQGNSA. CDR3 in amino acids: CASSPALAEAFF. The CDR3, as DNA: TGTGCCAGCAGCCCAGCCTTGGCTGAAGCTTTCTTT.

This clone was picked up a small number of times. The chain couples TRBV7-2 to TRBJ2-3; D possibly uses TRBD1 or TRBD2 (5 bases each). Trimming removed 1 base at V and 10 bases at J, with 6 bases between. This CDR3 has 11 residues. The germline CDR1 and CDR2 sequences are SGHTA and FQGNSA. The CDR3, as DNA: TGTGCCAGCAGCTTAGGAGGGGCGCAGTATTTT. Residues: CASSLGGAQYF.

The CDR3 region is CASSLKGQGNEQFF. The CDR3 region has the DNA TGTGCCAGCAGCTTGAAGGGACAGGGGAATGAGCAGTTCTTC. The V call is TRBV5-8, the J call TRBJ2-1; 10 bases align to TRBD1. Germline V CDR1 and CDR2: SGHTS, YDEGEE. This CDR3 is built from 14 residues. V shed 1 base and J 7 bases; nucleotides not matched to a gene: 2.

The chain is built from TRBV4-3 and TRBJ2-5, with D tentatively TRBD1 or TRBD2 (5 bases each). The J call may be in error: the DNA end matches TRBJ2-7 better. The CDR3 loop spans 15 amino acids. The germline V gene encodes CDR1 LGHNA and CDR2 YSLEER. The chain's CDR3 is CASSRRAQGRYEQYF. CDR3 sequence (DNA): TGCGCCAGCAGCCGTCGCGCGCAGGGACGCTACGAGCAGTACTTC.

This clone was recorded a few times. The chain is built from TRBV1 and TRBJ2-1; the DNA was not compared with TRBD2, the D call given in the table. TRBV1 represents a pseudogene. The CDR3 extends over 17 amino acids. CDR3 protein: CTSRQDSVWSSYNEQFF. CDR3 DNA sequence: TGCACCAGCAGACAAGACAGTGTCTGGAGCTCCTACAATGAGCAGTTCTTC.

The chain joins TRBV2 to TRBJ1-6; D might be TRBD1 (5 bases). CDR3 size: 15 residues. Germline V lookup: CDR1 SNHLY, CDR2 FYNNEI. V gave up 2 bases and J gave up 8 bases, with 13 bases separating them. The chain's CDR3 is CASSEQGPGDSPLHF. The CDR3 coding sequence is TGTGCCAGCAGTGAACAGGGTCCGGGAGATTCACCCCTCCACTTT.

The chain couples TRBV21-1 to TRBJ1-5. TRBV21-1 is flagged as a pseudogene. The CDR3 is 17 residues long. The CDR3 sequence: CASSKGFGPGDSQPQHF. Here the CDR3 DNA reads TGTGCCAGCAGCAAAGGTTTTGGACCGGGGGATTCTCAGCCCCAGCATTTT.

The chain has TRBV19 and TRBJ1-1, with TRBD1 matching 11 bases. CDR3 length equals 15 residues. Germline CDR1 is LNHDA and CDR2 is SQIVND (reference sequence). V lost 4 bases, J lost 5 bases, and 6 bases stayed unmatched. The CDR3 DNA reads as TGTGCCAGTAGTACCCTAGGGACAGGGGGAACTGAAGCTTTCTTT. As protein: CASSTLGTGGTEAFF.

This clone has just a few counts. The chain is built from TRBV27 and TRBJ1-1, with D unresolved. The V and J ends lost 3 bases and 8 bases respectively, with 13 bases between them. This CDR3 is built from 13 residues. Germline lookup yields CDR1 MNHEY and CDR2 SMNVEV (reference sequence). Written as DNA, the CDR3 is TGTGCCAGCAGTTTCCCTGGGTCCCCCGAAGCTTTCTTT. Translation gives CASSFPGSPEAFF.

This chain links TRBV7-2 with TRBJ1-6; D is possibly TRBD1 (5 bases). CDR1 SGHTA and CDR2 FQGNSA come from the germline V gene. V lost 1 base, J lost 7 bases, and 8 bases lay in between. This CDR3 is 14 amino acids long. CDR3 sequence: CASSLGQLNSPLHF. The DNA of the CDR3 is TGTGCCAGCAGCTTAGGACAGCTAAATTCACCCCTCCACTTT.

This clone has just a few counts. The V call is TRBV7-2, the J call TRBJ2-7; 7 bases align to TRBD1. The CDR3 spans 16 residues. CDR1 and CDR2 (germline): SGHTA, FQGNSA. Losses at the gene ends were 5 bases for V and 3 bases for J; bases not matched to a gene: 13. The CDR3 region is CASSHQSGTANYEQYF. Written as DNA, the CDR3 is TGTGCCAGCAGCCACCAATCCGGGACAGCGAACTACGAGCAGTACTTC.

There are a few counts of this clone. The chain uses TRBV6-5 and TRBJ2-3; 7 nucleotides agree with TRBD1. This CDR3 contains 14 residues. Germline values: CDR1 MNHEY, CDR2 SVGAGI. The V gene end was trimmed by 2 bases and the J gene end by 10 bases; junction bases not matched to a gene: 9. For the CDR3, the DNA is TGTGCCAGCAGTTACCCCGACCTGACAGGGCCGCAGTATTTT. This sequence encodes CASSYPDLTGPQYF.

This clone was recorded a few times. V gene TRBV6-6 combines with J gene TRBJ1-2; D remains ambiguous. Trimming stripped 7 bases from V and 7 bases from J, with 19 bases between. CDR1 is MNHNY, CDR2 SVGAGI, per germline (reference sequence). CDR3 length: 14 amino acids. CDR3 residues: CASTKRVQEGGYTF. CDR3 DNA: TGTGCCAGCACCAAAAGGGTCCAAGAGGGTGGCTACACCTTC.

V is TRBV7-2 and J is TRBJ1-5, with D uncertain. The germline V gene encodes CDR1 SGHTA and CDR2 FQGNSA. Trimming left V 2 bases short and J 1 base short, with 12 bases between. CDR3 length equals 16 residues. The CDR3 here is CASSLTSAGSNQPQHF. CDR3 DNA sequence: TGTGCCAGCAGCTTAACGAGCGCCGGGAGCAATCAGCCCCAGCATTTT.

The rearrangement joins TRBV6-6 to TRBJ1-5; the D is unclear. The CDR3 has 14 amino acids. V gave up 6 bases and J gave up 0 bases, with 9 bases separating them. Germline loops: CDR1 MNHNY, CDR2 SVGAGI (reference sequence). CDR3 in amino acids: CASSRTDSNQPQHF. The CDR3, as DNA: TGTGCCAGCAGCCGGACGGATAGCAATCAGCCCCAGCATTTT.

The rearrangement joins TRBV4-3 to TRBJ2-5; D might be TRBD1 (6 bases). The V end was cut by 6 bases, the J end by 4 bases, with 15 bases between. Germline CDR1 reads LGHNA; CDR2 reads YSLEER. CDR3 length: 14 residues. The DNA of the CDR3 is TGCGCCAGCAGACTCGGACAGAGAATAGAGACCCAGTACTTC. Translation gives CASRLGQRIETQYF.

A few counts support this clone. The chain carries TRBV5-4 and TRBJ2-7; a weak D match, TRBD2 (6 bases). V gave up 4 bases and J gave up 0 bases, with 17 bases separating them. The CDR3 has 16 amino acids. Germline values: CDR1 SGHNT, CDR2 YYREEE (reference sequence). The CDR3, as DNA: TGTGCCAGCAGCACCCACGGGGGAGGCCTCTCCTACGAGCAGTACTTC. This sequence encodes CASSTHGGGLSYEQYF. The full variable domain, with the rest looked up from reference TRBV5-4 and TRBJ2-7, is ETGVTQSPTHLIKTRGQQVTLRCSSQSGHNTVSWYQQALGQGPQFIFQYYREEENGRGNFPPRFSGLQFPNYSSELNVNALELDDSALYLCASSTHGGGLSYEQYFGPGTRLTVT.

This clone has only a few counts. The rearrangement uses TRBV11-2 and TRBJ1-1, with unresolved D. CDR1 is SGHAT, CDR2 FQNNGV, per germline. The V end lost 1 base, the J end lost 3 bases, and 6 bases lay between the germline ends. The CDR3 length is 13 residues. The DNA for the CDR3 is TGTGCCAGCAGCTTAGTTATGGACACTGAAGCTTTCTTT. It encodes CASSLVMDTEAFF. Full variable domain (outside the CDR3, taken from reference TRBV11-2 and TRBJ1-1): EAGVAQSPRYKIIEKRQSVAFWCNPISGHATLYWYQQILGQGPKLLIQFQNNGVVDDSQLPKDRFSAERLKGVDSTLKIQPAKLEDSAVYLCASSLVMDTEAFFGQGTRLTVV.

This chain connects TRBV7-6 to TRBJ2-3; maybe TRBD1 (6 bases). The CDR3 sequence is 14 residues long. CDR1 SGHVS and CDR2 FNYEAQ come from the germline V gene. Trimming took 6 bases from V and 4 from J, leaving 14 bases between them. The CDR3 DNA reads as TGTGCCAGCAGGGGCAGGGGTGTACCAGATACGCAGTATTTT. Its translation is CASRGRGVPDTQYF.

This clone has only a few counts. The V and J genes are TRBV6-5 and TRBJ2-1, with TRBD1 matching over 7 bases. Germline CDR1 is MNHEY and CDR2 is SVGAGI. The V gene end was trimmed by 4 bases and the J gene end by 4 bases; junction bases not matched to a gene: 7. This CDR3 has 15 amino acids. The CDR3 reads CASSFGTDQYNEQFF. The CDR3 nucleotides are TGTGCCAGCAGTTTCGGGACAGACCAATACAATGAGCAGTTCTTC.

This clone was seen more than once but under ten times. The conserved phenylalanine or tryptophan is not found at the CDR3 terminus, so this likely reflects a read error. No DNA is shown, since the ends of the CDR3 on it are uncertain; the CDR3 is the one TCRdb lists. This chain connects TRBV7-2 to TRBJ1-6; TRBD1 reflects the table's D call only, with no check against the DNA. The CDR3 totals 15 residues, both ends included. CDR1 is SGHTA, CDR2 FQGNSA, per germline. Here the CDR3 reads CASSFPGRGREPPLV.

In this sample, this clone turned up a few times. The V and J genes are TRBV6-5 and TRBJ2-4, with 7 bases lining up with TRBD1. Trimming cost V 7 bases and J 1 base; bases outside gene matches: 4. CDR1 is MNHEY and CDR2 is SVGAGI in the germline V gene. The CDR3 runs to 14 residues. The CDR3 sequence: CASTLDRAKNIQYF. CDR3 sequence (DNA): TGTGCCAGCACCCTGGACAGGGCCAAAAACATTCAGTACTTC.

This clone appeared a few times. The chain carries TRBV2 and TRBJ1-5; D unresolved. CDR1 and CDR2 from the germline V gene are SNHLY and FYNNEI. Trimming left V 7 bases short and J 1 base short, with 8 bases between. The CDR3 consists of 13 residues. CDR3 nucleotides: TGTGCCAGCAAGTGGGGAAGCAATCAGCCCCAGCATTTT. It translates to CASKWGSNQPQHF.

V is TRBV4-3 and J is TRBJ2-1; the D is unclear. V lost 0 bases and J lost 1, with 10 bases in between. The CDR3 extends over 16 amino acids. The germline V gene has CDR1 LGHNA and CDR2 YSLEER. The CDR3 DNA reads as TGCGCCAGCAGCCAAGATATCGTCCAGTCCTACAATGAGCAGTTCTTC. Translating gives CASSQDIVQSYNEQFF.

There are a few counts of this clone. As DNA, the CDR3 is TGCGCCAGCGGGACAGGGGGATCTGAGCAGTACTTC. Its protein product is CASGTGGSEQYF. The chain joins TRBV5-1 to TRBJ2-7; 11 bases align to TRBD1. CDR3 size: 12 residues. Germline V gene sequence: CDR1 SGHRS, CDR2 YFSETQ. J gave up 7 bases and V 7 bases, and 4 bases lay outside the gene matches.